This paragraph covers one T cell receptor beta chain sequence. Its matching antigen is unknown. The sample belongs to a study of cytomegalovirus exposure and HLA in healthy donors. General study points: Most TCRs appeared rarely, but some public TCRs recurred in many donors.

The table came from immunoSEQ multiplex PCR; TCRdb's copy has only in-frame clones and leaves some out. This sample has 100,000 to 150,000 clones; roughly 82% occur once, and the top ten carry 4.9%. V dropped 6 bases and J dropped 2 bases, with 3 bases sitting between them. The germline CDR1 and CDR2 sequences are MDHEN and SYDVKM. CDR3 size: 11 residues. This chain connects TRBV28 to TRBJ2-3; D call uncertain. The receptor was isolated from a man aged 18 to 30 in good health and CMV-seronegative. Sequences were obtained from PBMCs. The CDR3 DNA is TGTGCCAGCAGACTCACAGATACGCAGTATTTT. It encodes CASRLTDTQYF.